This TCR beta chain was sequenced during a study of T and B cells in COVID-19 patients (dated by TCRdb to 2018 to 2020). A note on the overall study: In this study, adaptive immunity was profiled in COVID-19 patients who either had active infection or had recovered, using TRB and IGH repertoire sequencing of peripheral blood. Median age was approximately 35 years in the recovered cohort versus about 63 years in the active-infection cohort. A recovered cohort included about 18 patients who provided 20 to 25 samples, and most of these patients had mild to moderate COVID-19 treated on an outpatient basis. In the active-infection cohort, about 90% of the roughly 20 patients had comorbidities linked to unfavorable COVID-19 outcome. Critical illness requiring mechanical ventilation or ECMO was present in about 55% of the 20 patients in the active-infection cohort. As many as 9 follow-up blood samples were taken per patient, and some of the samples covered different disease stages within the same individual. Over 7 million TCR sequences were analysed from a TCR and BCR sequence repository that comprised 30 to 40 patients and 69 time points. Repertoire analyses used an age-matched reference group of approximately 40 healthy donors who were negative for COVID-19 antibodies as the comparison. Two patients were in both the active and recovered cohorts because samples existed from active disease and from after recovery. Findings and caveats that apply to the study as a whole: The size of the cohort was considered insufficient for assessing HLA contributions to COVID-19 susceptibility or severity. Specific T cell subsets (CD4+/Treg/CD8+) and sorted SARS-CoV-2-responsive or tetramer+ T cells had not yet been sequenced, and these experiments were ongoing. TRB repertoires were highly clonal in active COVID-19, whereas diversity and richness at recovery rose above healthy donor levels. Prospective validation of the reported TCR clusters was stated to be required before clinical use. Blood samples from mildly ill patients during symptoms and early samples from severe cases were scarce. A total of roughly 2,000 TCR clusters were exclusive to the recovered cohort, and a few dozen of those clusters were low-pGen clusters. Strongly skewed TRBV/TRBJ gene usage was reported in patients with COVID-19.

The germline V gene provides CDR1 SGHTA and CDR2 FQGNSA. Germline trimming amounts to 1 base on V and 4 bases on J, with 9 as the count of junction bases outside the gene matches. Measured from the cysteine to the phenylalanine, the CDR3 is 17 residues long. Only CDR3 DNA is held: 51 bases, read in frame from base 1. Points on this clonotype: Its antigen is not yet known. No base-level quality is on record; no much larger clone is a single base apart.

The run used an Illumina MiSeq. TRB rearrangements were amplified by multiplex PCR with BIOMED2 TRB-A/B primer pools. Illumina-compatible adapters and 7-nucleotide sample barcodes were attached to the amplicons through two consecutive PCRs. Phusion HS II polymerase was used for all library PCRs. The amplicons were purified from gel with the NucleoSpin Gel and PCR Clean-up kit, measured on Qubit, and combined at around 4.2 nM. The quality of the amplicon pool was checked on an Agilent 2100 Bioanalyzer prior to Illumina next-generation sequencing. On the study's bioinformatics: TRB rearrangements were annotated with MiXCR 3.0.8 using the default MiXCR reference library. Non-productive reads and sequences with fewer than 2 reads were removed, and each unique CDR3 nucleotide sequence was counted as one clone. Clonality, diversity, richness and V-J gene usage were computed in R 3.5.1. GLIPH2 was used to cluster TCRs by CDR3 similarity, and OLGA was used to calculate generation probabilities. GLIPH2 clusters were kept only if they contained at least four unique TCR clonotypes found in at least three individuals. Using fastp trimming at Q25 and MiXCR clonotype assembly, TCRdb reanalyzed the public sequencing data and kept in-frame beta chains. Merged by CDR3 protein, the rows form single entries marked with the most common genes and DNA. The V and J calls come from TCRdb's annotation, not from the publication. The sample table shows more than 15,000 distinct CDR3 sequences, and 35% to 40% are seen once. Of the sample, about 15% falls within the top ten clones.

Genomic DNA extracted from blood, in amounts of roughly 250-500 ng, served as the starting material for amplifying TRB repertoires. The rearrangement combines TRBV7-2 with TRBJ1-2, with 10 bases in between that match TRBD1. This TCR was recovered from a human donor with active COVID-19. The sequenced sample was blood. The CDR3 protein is CASSLGSGGQGRYGYTF. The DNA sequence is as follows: TGTGCCAGCAGCTTAGGTAGTGGGGGACAGGGGCGCTATGGCTACACCTTC.